Each of the 17 T cell receptor beta chains below was sequenced from the same sample in a study of shared clonotypes between healthy human individuals. The table came from immunoSEQ multiplex PCR; TCRdb's copy has only in-frame clones and leaves some out. This sample has fewer than 850,000 clones; roughly 96% occur once, and the top ten carry less than 0.25%. CD8 cells regarded as naive lacked CD45RO, were positively chosen for CCR7, and omitted terminally differentiated effector memory CD45RA+ cells. Sequenced: naive CD8+ T cells sorted from blood. Source of these receptors: a man aged 25 to 40 in good health.

This clone was seen only once. The V gene is TRBV1, the J gene TRBJ1-1. TRBV1 is a pseudogene segment. The CDR3 is 16 residues long. The CDR3 reads CTSSRGTGRLNTEAFF. CDR3 sequence (DNA): TGCACCAGCAGCAGAGGGACGGGGCGACTCAACACTGAAGCTTTCTTT.

Worth noting for this clone: The sample has other DNA sequences that encode this CDR3 too. The chain employs TRBV27 and TRBJ2-7; maybe TRBD1 (5 bases). Trimming removed 3 bases from V and 4 bases from J, with 10 bases in between. CDR3 size: 13 residues. The germline CDR1 and CDR2 sequences are MNHEY and SMNVEV (reference sequence). CDR3 sequence reads: CASSLGPAYEQYF. For the CDR3, the DNA is TGTGCCAGCAGTTTGGGGCCGGCTTACGAGCAGTACTTC.

This clone was detected once. The chain links TRBV5-5 to TRBJ2-7, with TRBD2 matching 8 bases. Germline V gene lookup returns CDR1 SGHKS and CDR2 YYEKEE (reference sequence). The CDR3 has 17 amino acids. Trimming removed 4 bases from V and 5 bases from J; junction bases left unmatched: 17. The CDR3 loop is CASSKTGTRPIADEQYF. The CDR3 nucleotides read TGTGCCAGCAGCAAGACCGGGACTAGGCCCATCGCAGACGAGCAGTACTTC.

The chain links TRBV7-6 to TRBJ2-1; D perhaps matches TRBD1 (5 bases). The CDR3 contains 12 residues. Germline V gives CDR1 SGHVS, CDR2 FNYEAQ. The V and J ends lost 6 bases and 9 bases respectively, with 12 bases between them. CDR3: CASSARGLEQFF. As DNA, the CDR3 is TGTGCCAGCAGTGCAAGGGGCCTTGAGCAGTTCTTC.

The V call is TRBV5-4, the J call TRBJ2-7; TRBD2 matches at 12 bases. V shed 1 base and J 3 bases; nucleotides not matched to a gene: 2. The length of the CDR3 is 15 residues. Germline CDR1 reads SGHNT; CDR2 reads YYREEE (reference sequence). The CDR3 coding sequence is TGTGCCAGCAGCTTGTTGGGACTAGCGGGCTACGAGCAGTACTTC. Protein product: CASSLLGLAGYEQYF.

The chain carries TRBV11-2 and TRBJ1-1; maybe TRBD1 (6 bases). The CDR3 sequence is 16 residues long. Trimming pared 1 base from V and 7 bases from J, leaving 19 bases between. Germline lookup yields CDR1 SGHAT and CDR2 FQNNGV. CDR3 nucleotides: TGTGCCAGCAGCTTAGGCCTACGGTCAGGGGCGGGTGAAGCTTTCTTT. Protein: CASSLGLRSGAGEAFF.

This chain links TRBV9 with TRBJ2-4; D could derive from TRBD1 or TRBD2 (6 bases each). Trimming left V 5 bases short and J 3 bases short, with 15 bases between. CDR1 is SGDLS and CDR2 is YYNGEE in the germline V gene. This CDR3 region has 15 residues. CDR3 protein: CASSYGGAGKNIQYF. The CDR3 bases are TGTGCCAGCAGTTACGGGGGCGCCGGCAAAAACATTCAGTACTTC.

In its sample, this clone was seen a few times. The chain combines TRBV5-1 with TRBJ2-7, with D perhaps matching TRBD2 (6 bases). V lost 3 bases and J 2 bases, leaving 12 bases between the germline ends. CDR1 and CDR2 (germline): SGHRS, YFSETQ. CDR3 length: 14 residues. CDR3 residues: CASSWSGPTYEQYF. Here the CDR3 DNA reads TGCGCCAGCAGCTGGAGCGGGCCAACCTACGAGCAGTACTTC. The variable domain in full, with the rest retrieved from reference TRBV5-1 and TRBJ2-7, is KAGVTQTPRYLIKTRGQQVTLSCSPISGHRSVSWYQQTPGQGLQFLFEYFSETQRNKGNFPGRFSGRQFSNSRSEMNVSTLELGDSALYLCASSWSGPTYEQYFGPGTRLTVT.

This clone appeared once. The chain recombines TRBV7-9 with TRBJ2-7; D gene uncertain. The CDR3 covers 14 residues. The ends were cut back, 1 base at V and 3 bases at J, with 10 bases in the middle. Per the germline V gene, CDR1 is SEHNR and CDR2 is FQNEAQ (reference sequence). DNA for the CDR3: TGTGCCAGCAGCTTAGTTCCCTCCAACTACGAGCAGTACTTC. It specifies CASSLVPSNYEQYF.

This clone has only a few counts. The chain links TRBV5-4 to TRBJ2-7, with TRBD1 matching over 9 bases. This CDR3 region has 14 residues. Germline V gene data show CDR1 as SGHNT and CDR2 as YYREEE (reference sequence). Trimming removed 0 bases from V and 5 bases from J; junction bases left unmatched: 3. Here the CDR3 reads CASSLVDRGHEQYF. CDR3 nucleotides: TGTGCCAGCAGCTTGGTGGACAGGGGCCACGAGCAGTACTTC.

The chain is built from TRBV9 and TRBJ1-1; 9 nucleotides agree with TRBD1. The CDR3 is 16 amino acids. Germline V gene lookup returns CDR1 SGDLS and CDR2 YYNGEE. Trimming cost V 3 bases and J 2 bases; bases outside gene matches: 8. The CDR3 protein is CASSGTGGDDNTEAFF. The CDR3 DNA sequence: TGTGCCAGCAGCGGAACAGGGGGCGATGACAACACTGAAGCTTTCTTT.

This clone appeared a single time. Other DNA sequences from this sample encode an identical CDR3 as well. The rearrangement joins TRBV9 to TRBJ2-7; D unresolved. Trimming pared 4 bases from V and 1 base from J, leaving 9 bases between. The germline V gene encodes CDR1 SGDLS and CDR2 YYNGEE. This CDR3 contains 13 residues. CDR3 in DNA: TGTGCCAGCAGCCCCCCAAGTTCCTACGAGCAGTACTTC. This gives the protein CASSPPSSYEQYF.

V and J are TRBV10-3 and TRBJ2-7, with 7 bases identical to TRBD1. Germline V gene data show CDR1 as ENHRY and CDR2 as SYGVKD. The CDR3 runs to 17 residues. V was clipped by 2 bases and J by 0 bases; unmatched bases: 10. The CDR3: CAISERSDRTLSYEQYF. The CDR3 DNA is TGTGCCATCAGTGAGAGGTCGGACAGGACTCTCTCCTACGAGCAGTACTTC.

This clone was recorded only once. The rearrangement joins TRBV29-1 to TRBJ2-3; D remains ambiguous. The CDR3 is 12 residues long. The V end was cut by 4 bases, the J end by 6 bases, with 11 bases between. Germline CDR1 reads SQVTM; CDR2 reads ANQGSEA. As DNA, the CDR3 is TGCAGCGTTGGCAGACTCCGGGATACGCAGTATTTT. Its translation is CSVGRLRDTQYF.

V and J are TRBV27 and TRBJ2-1; possible D gene TRBD2, 5 bases. V dropped 5 bases and J dropped 5 bases, with 19 bases sitting between them. CDR3 length: 16 residues. Germline CDR1 reads MNHEY; CDR2 reads SMNVEV (reference sequence). CDR3 protein: CASSPPVLASDNEQFF. For the CDR3, the DNA is TGTGCCAGCAGTCCCCCGGTATTAGCGTCAGACAATGAGCAGTTCTTC.

The chain links TRBV7-2 to TRBJ1-1, with TRBD1 as a possible D gene (6 bases). The CDR3 covers 14 residues. CDR1 and CDR2 (germline): SGHTA, FQGNSA. V gave up 4 bases and J gave up 0 bases, with 9 bases separating them. The CDR3: CASSYRTVNTEAFF. The CDR3 DNA sequence: TGTGCCAGCAGCTACAGGACAGTGAACACTGAAGCTTTCTTT. Full variable domain (rest looked up from reference TRBV7-2 and TRBJ1-1): GAGVSQSPSNKVTEKGKDVELRCDPISGHTALYWYRQSLGQGLEFLIYFQGNSAPDKSGLPSDRFSAERTGGSVSTLTIQRTQQEDSAVYLCASSYRTVNTEAFFGQGTRLTVV.

Turning to this clone: The same CDR3 arises from other DNA sequences in this sample as well. V gene TRBV7-2 combines with J gene TRBJ2-7, with unresolved D. Germline V gene data show CDR1 as SGHTA and CDR2 as FQGNSA. Trimming stripped 1 base from V and 0 bases from J, with 7 bases between. The CDR3 loop spans 14 amino acids. Here the CDR3 reads CASSLVASSYEQYF. The CDR3 coding sequence is TGTGCCAGCAGCTTAGTGGCCAGCTCCTACGAGCAGTACTTC.